The subject of this entry is one T cell receptor beta chain. The source of the sample is a study of blood T cell repertoires in COVID-19. Study details: Sources were T cells, B-cell-depleted T cells, or PBMCs; the material itself was cDNA or gDNA.

Libraries were prepared by immunoSEQ multiplex PCR; TCRdb keeps only in-frame clonotypes and omits some of them. The sample has some 290,000 clones, roughly 90% seen once. The V end was cut by 7 bases, the J end by 4 bases, with 19 bases between. The CDR3 runs to 15 residues. CDR1 and CDR2 (germline): WSHSY, SAAADI. V and J are TRBV10-2 and TRBJ1-1, with D tentatively TRBD1 (6 bases). Material for sequencing was PBMCs or T cells enriched from blood (not recorded which). The TCR sequence derives from a woman aged 40 to 55 with acute COVID-19. CDR3 in amino acids: CASIGGLGEGTEAFF. The DNA of the CDR3 is TGCGCCAGCATTGGGGGGCTGGGGGAGGGCACTGAAGCTTTCTTT.